The 23 T cell receptor beta chains presented below share a single source sample, sequenced in a study of T cell responses to AZD1222 COVID-19 vaccine. Assay used: immunoSEQ multiplex PCR; TCRdb lists only in-frame clones, some missing. Of about 63,000 clones listed, 65% to 90% are singletons. The sample consisted of peripheral blood, taken on day 0 of AZD1222 vaccination. Receptor source: an adult in good health.

This chain connects TRBV15 to TRBJ1-5; TRBD1 agrees at 8 bases. V lost 5 bases and J lost 3; bases outside the gene matches: 9. Germline values: CDR1 LNHNV, CDR2 YYDKDF (reference sequence). The CDR3 spans 16 residues. In nucleotides, the CDR3 is TGTGCCACCAGCCGATCGACAGGGGTTATCAATCAGCCCCAGCATTTT. Translated, it gives CATSRSTGVINQPQHF. The complete variable domain, with remaining parts taken from reference TRBV15 and TRBJ1-5, reads DAMVIQNPRYQVTQFGKPVTLSCSQTLNHNVMYWYQQKSSQAPKLLFHYYDKDFNNEADTPDNFQSRRPNTSFCFLDIRSPGLGDTAMYLCATSRSTGVINQPQHFGDGTRLSIL.

The chain uses TRBV7-8 and TRBJ1-3, with 7 bases lining up with TRBD1. J lost 0 bases, V lost 2 bases, and 4 bases had no gene match. CDR1 is SGHVS and CDR2 is FQNEAQ in the germline V gene. There are 16 residues in the CDR3. The CDR3 is CASSLLTGYSGNTIYF. CDR3 nucleotides: TGTGCCAGCAGCTTATTGACAGGGTACTCTGGAAACACCATATATTTT.

The chain uses TRBV11-3 and TRBJ1-6; D gene unclear. With 5 bases removed from V and 7 bases from J, the gap between germline ends came to 15 bases. Germline assignment: CDR1 SGHNT and CDR2 YENEEA. CDR3 length equals 15 residues. Here the CDR3 reads CASSQDRVKNSPLHF. The CDR3 region has the DNA TGTGCCAGCAGCCAGGACCGGGTAAAGAATTCACCCCTCCACTTT.

The chain couples TRBV18 to TRBJ1-2; 8 bases are a match to TRBD1. Germline V gene sequence: CDR1 KGHSH, CDR2 LQKENI. Trimming took 6 bases from V and 8 from J; bases not matched to a gene: 23. CDR3 size: 18 residues. CDR3 residues: CASSKLQGSGQAGSGYTF. CDR3 sequence (DNA): TGTGCCAGCTCCAAACTACAAGGGTCGGGACAGGCTGGATCAGGCTACACCTTC.

This clone was detected a few times. V usage is TRBV7-2 and J usage is TRBJ1-1, with TRBD1 as a possible D gene (5 bases). Germline V lookup: CDR1 SGHTA, CDR2 FQGNSA. Trimming shortened V by 5 bases and J by 2 bases, and 15 bases separated the two germline ends. CDR3 length: 15 residues. The CDR3 region has the DNA TGTGCCAGCAGCCCACGGGGCGCGGGTAACACTGAAGCTTTCTTT. Residues: CASSPRGAGNTEAFF.

V usage is TRBV3-1 (or the pseudogene TRBV3-2) and J usage is TRBJ1-2; D might be TRBD1 (5 bases). The germline V gene encodes CDR1 LGHDT and CDR2 YNNKEL (reference sequence). V lost 4 bases and J lost 3, with 15 bases in between. The CDR3 length is 15 residues. The CDR3 reads CASSPQGRTYYGYTF. The CDR3, as DNA: TGTGCCAGCAGCCCGCAGGGACGGACGTACTATGGCTACACCTTC.

This rearrangement joins TRBV7-3 to TRBJ1-6; D remains unclear. Trimming took 5 bases from V and 10 from J, leaving 12 bases between them. CDR1 is SGHTA and CDR2 is FQGTGA in the germline V gene. This CDR3 is built from 13 residues. The CDR3, as DNA: TGTGCCAGCAGCCAAACCACGGGGTCACCCCTCCACTTT. Protein product: CASSQTTGSPLHF.

This chain connects TRBV9 to TRBJ2-7; tentative D call: TRBD2 (7 bases). The germline V gene has CDR1 SGDLS and CDR2 YYNGEE. CDR3 length: 15 residues. The germline V and J ends were trimmed by 0 bases and 2 bases, with 12 bases remaining between them. The CDR3 coding sequence is TGTGCCAGCAGCGTAGCCTGGCGGGGGCCCTACGAGCAGTACTTC. Protein product: CASSVAWRGPYEQYF.

The rearrangement joins TRBV5-1 to TRBJ1-2, with D perhaps TRBD1 (6 bases). Germline assignment: CDR1 SGHRS and CDR2 YFSETQ. This CDR3 is 13 amino acids long. V was clipped by 4 bases and J by 4 bases, with 11 bases between them. The CDR3 region has the DNA TGCGCCAGCAGCCCACAGGGTTCCTATGGCTACACCTTC. This translates into CASSPQGSYGYTF.

This chain uses TRBV5-1 with TRBJ2-3; the match to TRBD1 covers 7 bases. V trimming: 6 bases; J trimming: 3 bases; junction bases outside the gene matches: 10. CDR3 length equals 15 residues. The V gene's germline CDR1 is SGHRS and CDR2 YFSETQ. The CDR3: CASILEGQLTDTQYF. CDR3 coding DNA: TGCGCCAGCATCTTAGAGGGACAGTTAACAGATACGCAGTATTTT.

The rearrangement links TRBV14 to TRBJ1-2; 9 bases align to TRBD1. The junction had 6 bases not matched to a gene; V was cut back by 5 bases and J by 5 bases. The CDR3 consists of 14 residues. Germline CDR1 reads SGHDN; CDR2 reads FVKESK. This CDR3 reads CASSSGTGNYGYTF. DNA for the CDR3: TGTGCCAGCAGCTCCGGGACAGGGAATTATGGCTACACCTTC.

This rearrangement joins TRBV5-1 to TRBJ1-5; TRBD1 might be the D (5 bases). The V and J ends lost 4 bases and 6 bases respectively, with 14 bases between them. This CDR3 region has 14 residues. Germline CDR1 reads SGHRS; CDR2 reads YFSETQ. The CDR3 protein is CASSTDAGGQPQHF. CDR3 in DNA: TGCGCCAGCAGCACCGACGCGGGGGGTCAGCCCCAGCATTTT.

The CDR3 nucleotides are TGTGCCAGCAGCCGCGGGACTAGCTCCTACGAGCAGTACTTC. This codes for CASSRGTSSYEQYF. The chain joins TRBV3-1 (or the pseudogene TRBV3-2) to TRBJ2-7; TRBD2 matches at 8 bases. The germline gives CDR1 LGHDT, CDR2 YNNKEL (reference sequence). V shed 4 bases, J shed 0 bases, and the junction held 2 bases outside the gene matches. The CDR3 is made up of 14 amino acids.

The chain joins TRBV6-4 to TRBJ1-5; D unclear. Per the germline V gene, CDR1 is MRHNA and CDR2 is SNTAGT. The ends were cut back, 0 bases at V and 0 bases at J, with 9 bases in the middle. The CDR3 is 16 amino acids. CDR3 sequence (DNA): TGTGCCAGCAGTGACTCCTGGGTATATAGCAATCAGCCCCAGCATTTT. It yields the protein CASSDSWVYSNQPQHF.

The chain carries TRBV6-4 and TRBJ1-2; D perhaps matches TRBD1 (5 bases). The CDR3 covers 13 residues. V dropped 2 bases and J dropped 3 bases, with 7 bases sitting between them. Germline-derived CDR1 and CDR2 are MRHNA and SNTAGT. CDR3 sequence (DNA): TGTGCCAGCAGTGACCCCAGGGACTATGGCTACACCTTC. Its protein is CASSDPRDYGYTF.

This clone was seen just once. This CDR3 reads CASSLRRLAGDPNEQFF. CDR3 DNA: TGTGCCAGCAGTTTACGGAGACTAGCGGGGGACCCCAATGAGCAGTTCTTC. V gene TRBV28 combines with J gene TRBJ2-1, with TRBD2 identical over 12 bases. Trimming removed 2 bases from V and 6 bases from J; junction bases left unmatched: 8. Per germline, CDR1 MDHEN and CDR2 SYDVKM. The CDR3 contains 17 residues.

The chain recombines TRBV11-1 with TRBJ1-1; the D gene is possibly TRBD1 (5 bases). Germline V gene lookup returns CDR1 SGHAT and CDR2 FQDESV (reference sequence). The V end was cut by 1 base, the J end by 11 bases, with 17 bases between. CDR3 size: 14 residues. This chain's CDR3 is CASSLEGPGGGAFF. CDR3 DNA: TGTGCCAGCAGCTTAGAGGGACCCGGAGGAGGGGCTTTCTTT.

The J gene is TRBJ2-3, the V gene TRBV14; 10 bases line up with TRBD1. The CDR3 length is 16 residues. Germline loops: CDR1 SGHDN, CDR2 FVKESK. The V and J ends lost 4 bases and 2 bases, in that order; junction bases with no gene match: 6. CDR3 sequence (DNA): TGTGCCAGCAGCCCCTGGGGGACAGGGGACACAGATACGCAGTATTTT. Translation gives CASSPWGTGDTDTQYF.

This CDR3 reads CASSQDRSSGANVLTF. The DNA of the CDR3 is TGTGCCAGCAGCCAAGATCGAAGCTCTGGGGCCAACGTCCTGACTTTC. The chain links TRBV3-1 (or the pseudogene TRBV3-2) to TRBJ2-6; D remains ambiguous. In germline, CDR1 is LGHDT, CDR2 YNNKEL (reference sequence). There are 16 residues in the CDR3. Trimming took off 0 bases at V and 0 bases at J, with 6 bases between the two ends.

This chain connects TRBV28 to TRBJ1-5; D gene unclear. Germline CDR1 and CDR2: MDHEN and SYDVKM. The CDR3 has 15 residues. The V end was cut by 6 bases, the J end by 0 bases, with 12 bases between. CDR3 in amino acids: CASSISQNSNQPQHF. As DNA, the CDR3 is TGTGCCAGCAGCATCTCCCAGAATAGCAATCAGCCCCAGCATTTT.

The V and J genes are TRBV12-5 and TRBJ2-1; 15 bases fit TRBD2. V trimming: 2 bases; J trimming: 4 bases; junction bases outside the gene matches: 12. Germline V gene sequence: CDR1 LGHNT, CDR2 FRNRAP. This CDR3 region has 20 residues. Written as DNA, the CDR3 is TGTGCTAGTGGTTTGCCTGGACTAGCGGGGGGGCATACAGAGTACAATGAGCAGTTCTTC. This codes for CASGLPGLAGGHTEYNEQFF.

The chain employs TRBV3-1 (or the pseudogene TRBV3-2) and TRBJ2-7; a weak D match, TRBD2 (6 bases). This CDR3 comprises 13 residues. Germline loops: CDR1 LGHDT, CDR2 YNNKEL (reference sequence). V gave up 3 bases and J gave up 6 bases, with 12 bases separating them. CDR3 protein: CASSHGSGSEQYF. The CDR3 DNA follows: TGTGCCAGCAGCCACGGTAGCGGAAGCGAGCAGTACTTC.

This clone was observed a single time. In DNA form, the CDR3 reads TGTGCCTGGAGTGTTGGTATCGCAGGGAACTATGGCTACACCTTC. Translated: CAWSVGIAGNYGYTF. V is TRBV30 and J is TRBJ1-2, with D tentatively TRBD1 (5 bases). CDR1 is GTSNPN and CDR2 is SVGIG in the germline V gene (reference sequence). Between the trimmed V and J ends, which lost 0 bases and 2 bases, there was a span of 13 bases. The CDR3 has 15 amino acids. Full variable domain (missing parts from reference TRBV30 and TRBJ1-2): SQTIHQWPATLVQPVGSPLSLECTVEGTSNPNLYWYRQAAGRGLQLLFYSVGIGQISSEVPQNLSASRPQDRQFILSSKKLLLSDSGFYLCAWSVGIAGNYGYTFGSGTRLTVV.